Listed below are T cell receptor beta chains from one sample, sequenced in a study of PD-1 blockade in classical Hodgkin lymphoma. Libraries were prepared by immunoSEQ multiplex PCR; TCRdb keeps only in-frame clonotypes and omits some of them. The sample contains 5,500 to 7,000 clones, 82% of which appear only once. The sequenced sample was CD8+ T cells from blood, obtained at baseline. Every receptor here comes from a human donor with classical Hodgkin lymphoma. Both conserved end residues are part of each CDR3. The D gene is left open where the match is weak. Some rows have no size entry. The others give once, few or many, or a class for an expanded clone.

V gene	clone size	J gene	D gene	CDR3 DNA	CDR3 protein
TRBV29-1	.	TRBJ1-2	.	TGCAGCTCAGACAATCTGGCTGGCTACACCTTC	CSSDNLAGYTF
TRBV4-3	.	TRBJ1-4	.	TGCGCCAGCAGCCACCCCAGGGAGACGGGTGAAAAACTGTTTTTT	CASSHPRETGEKLFF
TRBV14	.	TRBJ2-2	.	TGTGCCAGCAGCCAAAAAACAGGAGGAACCGGGGAGCTGTTTTTT	CASSQKTGGTGELFF
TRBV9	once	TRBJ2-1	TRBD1	TGTGCCAGCAGCCATCCCCGGGACAGAGCATCCAGGGAGCAGTTCTTC	CASSHPRDRASREQFF
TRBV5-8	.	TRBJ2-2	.	TGTGCCAGCAGCTTTACAGGGTCGGGCACCGGGGAGCTGTTTTTT	CASSFTGSGTGELFF
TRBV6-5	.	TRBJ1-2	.	TGTGCCAGCAGTTCCGGGCACTCCTCGCGAGGCTACACCTTC	CASSSGHSSRGYTF
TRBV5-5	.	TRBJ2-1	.	TGTGCCAGCAGCTTGTTATCGGTATACAATGAGCAGTTCTTC	CASSLLSVYNEQFF
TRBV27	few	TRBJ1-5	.	TGTGCCAGCAGTTTGTCGGGGGCACAGCCCCAGCATTTT	CASSLSGAQPQHF
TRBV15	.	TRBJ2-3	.	TGTGCCACCAGCAGAGTTCCCCCTAGAGACTCCCTCACAGATACGCAGTATTTT	CATSRVPPRDSLTDTQYF
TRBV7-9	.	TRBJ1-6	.	TGTGCCAGCAGCTTATACGGGGCACAAACGGGCTCCTATAATTCACCCCTCCACTTT	CASSLYGAQTGSYNSPLHF
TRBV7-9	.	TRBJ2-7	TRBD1	TGTGCCAGCAGCCCCGCCGGGACAGGGCACTACGAGCAGTACTTC	CASSPAGTGHYEQYF
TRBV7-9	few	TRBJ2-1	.	TGTGCCAGCAGGGGGGTTCACAATGAGCAGTTCTTC	CASRGVHNEQFF
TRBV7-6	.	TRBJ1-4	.	TGTGCCAGCAGCTCGGCCGATGATGAACTAATGGAAAAACTGTTTTTT	CASSSADDELMEKLFF
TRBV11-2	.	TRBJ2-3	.	TGTGCCAGCAGCTTGTATGGGGGCGCGGGCGCAGATACGCAGTATTTT	CASSLYGGAGADTQYF
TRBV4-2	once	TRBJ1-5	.	TGTGCCAGCAGCGTACAGGGTTATAGCAATCAGCCCCAGCATTTT	CASSVQGYSNQPQHF